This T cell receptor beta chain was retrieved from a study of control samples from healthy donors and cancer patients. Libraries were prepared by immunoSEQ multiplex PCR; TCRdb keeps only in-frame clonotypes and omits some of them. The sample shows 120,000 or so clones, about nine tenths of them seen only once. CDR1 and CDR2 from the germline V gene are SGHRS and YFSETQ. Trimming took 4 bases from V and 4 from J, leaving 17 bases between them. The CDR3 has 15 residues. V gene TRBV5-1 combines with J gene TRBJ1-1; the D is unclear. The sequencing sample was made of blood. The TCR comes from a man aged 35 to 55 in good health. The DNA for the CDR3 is TGCGCCAGCAGCCCTCACTCAGGAGATGGCACTGAAGCTTTCTTT. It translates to CASSPHSGDGTEAFF.